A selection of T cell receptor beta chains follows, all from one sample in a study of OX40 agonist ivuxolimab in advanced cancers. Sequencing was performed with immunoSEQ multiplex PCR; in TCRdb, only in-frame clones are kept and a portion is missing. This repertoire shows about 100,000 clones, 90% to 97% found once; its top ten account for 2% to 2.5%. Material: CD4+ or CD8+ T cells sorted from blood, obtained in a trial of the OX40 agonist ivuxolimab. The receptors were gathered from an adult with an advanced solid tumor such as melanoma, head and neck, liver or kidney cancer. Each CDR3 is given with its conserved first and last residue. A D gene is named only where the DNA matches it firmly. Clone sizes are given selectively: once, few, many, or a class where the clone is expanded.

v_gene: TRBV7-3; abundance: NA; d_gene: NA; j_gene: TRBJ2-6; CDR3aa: CASSPGEGGANVLTF; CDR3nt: TGTGCCAGCAGCCCCGGGGAAGGGGGGGCCAACGTCCTGACTTTC
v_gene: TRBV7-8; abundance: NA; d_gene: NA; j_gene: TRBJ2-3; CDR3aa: CASSRSTDTQYF; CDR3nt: TGTGCCAGCAGCCGCAGCACAGATACGCAGTATTTT
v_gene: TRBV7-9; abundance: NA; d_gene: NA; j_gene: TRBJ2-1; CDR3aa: CASSSPGTGNEQFF; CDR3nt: TGTGCCAGCAGCTCTCCGGGGACGGGCAATGAGCAGTTCTTC
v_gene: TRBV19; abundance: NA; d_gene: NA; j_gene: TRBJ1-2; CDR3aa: CASSIGSGLHYGYTF; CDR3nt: TGTGCCAGTAGTATAGGGTCCGGGTTGCACTATGGCTACACCTTC
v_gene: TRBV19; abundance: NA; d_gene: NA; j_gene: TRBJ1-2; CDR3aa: CATPDETVPYGYTF; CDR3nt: TGTGCCACCCCGGACGAGACCGTCCCTTATGGCTACACCTTC
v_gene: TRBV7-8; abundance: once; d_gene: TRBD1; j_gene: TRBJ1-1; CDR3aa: CASSLDGQGIGMNTEAFF; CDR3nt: TGTGCCAGCAGCTTAGATGGACAGGGGATCGGCATGAACACTGAAGCTTTCTTT
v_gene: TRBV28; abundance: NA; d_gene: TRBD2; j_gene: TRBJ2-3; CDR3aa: CASSLGSLAGTDTQYF; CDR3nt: TGTGCCAGCAGTTTAGGTAGTCTAGCGGGCACAGATACGCAGTATTTT
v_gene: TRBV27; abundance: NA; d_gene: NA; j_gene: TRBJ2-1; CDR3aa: CASSWGGNYNEQFF; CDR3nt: TGTGCCAGCAGTTGGGGAGGAAACTACAATGAGCAGTTCTTC
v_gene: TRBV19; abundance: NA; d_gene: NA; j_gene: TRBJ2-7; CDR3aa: CASSWGSEQYF; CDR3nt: TGTGCCAGTAGCTGGGGATCCGAGCAGTACTTC
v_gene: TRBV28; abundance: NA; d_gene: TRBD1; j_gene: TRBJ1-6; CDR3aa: CASTPTGAGSPLHF; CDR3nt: TGTGCCAGCACCCCGACAGGGGCCGGGTCACCCCTCCACTTT
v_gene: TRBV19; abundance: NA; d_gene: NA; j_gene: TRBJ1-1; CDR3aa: CASSTGLGAFTEAFF; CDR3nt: TGTGCCAGTAGTACGGGATTGGGGGCGTTCACTGAAGCTTTCTTT
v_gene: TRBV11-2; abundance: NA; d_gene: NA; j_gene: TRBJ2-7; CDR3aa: CASSFDYAEQYF; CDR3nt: TGTGCCAGCAGCTTCGATTACGCCGAGCAGTACTTC
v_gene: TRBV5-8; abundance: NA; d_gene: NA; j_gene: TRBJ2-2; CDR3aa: CASSDVGKGANTGELFF; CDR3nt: TGTGCCAGCAGCGACGTGGGGAAAGGGGCTAACACCGGGGAGCTGTTTTTT
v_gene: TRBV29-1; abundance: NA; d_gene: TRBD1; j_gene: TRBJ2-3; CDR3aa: CSVAGTDISTDTQYF; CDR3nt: TGCAGCGTTGCCGGGACAGATATTAGCACAGATACGCAGTATTTT
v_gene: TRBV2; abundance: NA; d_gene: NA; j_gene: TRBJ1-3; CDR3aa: CASSAATGNTIYF; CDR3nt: TGTGCCAGCAGTGCCGCAACTGGAAACACCATATATTTT
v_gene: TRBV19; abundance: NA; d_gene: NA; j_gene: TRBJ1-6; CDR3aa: CASSMSSDYNSPLHF; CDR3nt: TGTGCCAGTAGTATGTCTAGTGACTATAATTCACCCCTCCACTTT
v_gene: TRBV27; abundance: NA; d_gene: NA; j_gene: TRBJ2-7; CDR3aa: CASSLRGIYEQYF; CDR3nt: TGTGCCAGCAGTCTCCGGGGGATTTACGAGCAGTACTTC
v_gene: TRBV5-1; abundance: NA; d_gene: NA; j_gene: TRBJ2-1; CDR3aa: CASSWGWDNEQFF; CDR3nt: TGCGCCAGCTCATGGGGGTGGGACAATGAGCAGTTCTTC
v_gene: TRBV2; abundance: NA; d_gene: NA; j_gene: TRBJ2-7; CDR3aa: CASSERGASYEQYF; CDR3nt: TGTGCCAGCAGCGAACGGGGGGCGTCCTACGAGCAGTACTTC
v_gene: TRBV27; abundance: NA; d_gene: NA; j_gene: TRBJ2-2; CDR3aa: CASSLGVANTGELFF; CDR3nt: TGTGCCAGCAGTTTAGGCGTCGCGAACACCGGGGAGCTGTTTTTT
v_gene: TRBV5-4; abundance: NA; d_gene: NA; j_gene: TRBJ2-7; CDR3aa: CASSSGTATYEQYF; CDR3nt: TGTGCCAGCAGCTCGGGGACGGCTACCTACGAGCAGTACTTC
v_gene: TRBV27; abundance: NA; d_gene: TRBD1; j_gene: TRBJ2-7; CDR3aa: CASMGQGNYEQYF; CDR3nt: TGTGCCAGCATGGGACAGGGGAACTACGAGCAGTACTTC
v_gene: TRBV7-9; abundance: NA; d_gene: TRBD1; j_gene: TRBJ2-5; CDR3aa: CASSPTANPGQGGETQYF; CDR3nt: TGTGCCAGCAGCCCTACCGCGAACCCGGGACAGGGTGGGGAGACCCAGTACTTC
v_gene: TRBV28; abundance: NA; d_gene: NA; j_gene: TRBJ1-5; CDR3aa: CASSLAVSRSNQPQHF; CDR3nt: TGTGCCAGCAGTTTAGCGGTCAGTCGGAGCAATCAGCCCCAGCATTTT
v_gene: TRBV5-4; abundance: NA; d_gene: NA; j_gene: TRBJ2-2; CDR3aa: CASSFGAFNTGELFF; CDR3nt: TGTGCCAGCAGCTTTGGAGCGTTCAACACCGGGGAGCTGTTTTTT
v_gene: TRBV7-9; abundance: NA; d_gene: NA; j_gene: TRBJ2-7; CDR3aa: CASSAVPYEQYF; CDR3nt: TGTGCCAGCAGCGCAGTCCCCTACGAGCAGTACTTC
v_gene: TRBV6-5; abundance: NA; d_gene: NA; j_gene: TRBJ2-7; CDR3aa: CASSYSDGYEQYF; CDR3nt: TGTGCCAGCAGTTACTCGGACGGCTACGAGCAGTACTTC
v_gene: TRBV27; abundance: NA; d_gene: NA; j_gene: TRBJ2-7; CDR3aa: CAVGLAYEQYF; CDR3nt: TGTGCGGTCGGGCTCGCCTACGAGCAGTACTTC
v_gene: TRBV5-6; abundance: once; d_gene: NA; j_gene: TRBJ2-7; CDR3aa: CASSLNPSSYEQYF; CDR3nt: TGTGCCAGCAGCTTGAACCCGAGCTCCTACGAGCAGTACTTC
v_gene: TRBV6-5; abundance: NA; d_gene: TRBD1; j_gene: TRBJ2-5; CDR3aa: CASSYYGTGIQETQYF; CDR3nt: TGTGCCAGCAGTTACTATGGGACAGGGATCCAAGAGACCCAGTACTTC
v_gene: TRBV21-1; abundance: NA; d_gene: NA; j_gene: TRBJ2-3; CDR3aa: CASRGGLYSTDTQYF; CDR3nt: TGTGCCAGCAGGGGAGGGTTGTACTCCACAGATACGCAGTATTTT
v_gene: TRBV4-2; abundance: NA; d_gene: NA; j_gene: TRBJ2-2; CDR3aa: CASRGESGGGELFF; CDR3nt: TGTGCCAGCAGAGGAGAATCTGGGGGCGGGGAGCTGTTTTTT
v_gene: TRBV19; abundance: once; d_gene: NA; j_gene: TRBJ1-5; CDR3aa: CASSIDMGGNQPQHF; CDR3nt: TGTGCCAGTAGTATAGATATGGGGGGCAATCAGCCCCAGCATTTT
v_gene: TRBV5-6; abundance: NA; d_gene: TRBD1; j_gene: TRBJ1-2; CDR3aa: CASSLFATGSNYGYTF; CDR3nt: TGTGCCAGCAGCTTGTTCGCGACAGGGTCCAACTATGGCTACACCTTC
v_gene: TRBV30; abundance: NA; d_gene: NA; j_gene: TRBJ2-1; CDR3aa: CAWDQTGSPYNEQFF; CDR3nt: TGTGCCTGGGACCAAACAGGGTCTCCCTACAATGAGCAGTTCTTC
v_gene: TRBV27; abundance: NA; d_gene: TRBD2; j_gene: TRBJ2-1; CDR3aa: CASSPPKPGLGYNEQFF; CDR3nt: TGTGCCAGCAGTCCGCCAAAACCGGGACTAGGATACAATGAGCAGTTCTTC
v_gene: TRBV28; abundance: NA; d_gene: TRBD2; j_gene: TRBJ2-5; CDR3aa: CASSRAGRQETQYF; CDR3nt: TGTGCCAGCAGCCGAGCCGGGAGGCAAGAGACCCAGTACTTC
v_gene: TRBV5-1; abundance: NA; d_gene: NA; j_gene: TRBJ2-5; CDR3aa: CASSGGYQETQYF; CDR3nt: TGCGCCAGCAGTGGAGGCTACCAAGAGACCCAGTACTTC
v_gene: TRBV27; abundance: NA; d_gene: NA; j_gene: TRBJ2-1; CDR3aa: CASSLFPPNGYSEQFF; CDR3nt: TGTGCCAGCAGTTTGTTCCCTCCTAACGGGTACAGTGAGCAGTTCTTC
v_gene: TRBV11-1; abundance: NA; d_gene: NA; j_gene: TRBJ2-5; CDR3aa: CASSTPPGEAGETQYF; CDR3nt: TGTGCCAGCAGCACACCGCCGGGGGAGGCAGGAGAGACCCAGTACTTC